Each of the 22 T cell receptor beta chains below was sequenced from the same sample in a study of CD8 T cells in ankylosing spondylitis. TCRdb reprocessed the 5' RACE reads with MiXCR, giving one entry per CDR3 protein. The sample contains roughly 200,000 distinct CDR3 sequences, 9.5% to 15% of which appear only once. The specimen was blood, either unsorted or a sorted T cell fraction (not recorded which). The receptors were sampled from a male donor with ankylosing spondylitis or in good health (not recorded which).

The CDR3 here is CASSLEVGYNEQFF. The CDR3 bases are TGTGCCAGCAGCTTGGAGGTGGGATACAATGAGCAGTTCTTC. The rearrangement links TRBV5-8 to TRBJ2-1; D gene ambiguous. This CDR3 is 14 amino acids long. Between the trimmed V and J ends, which lost 0 bases and 4 bases, there was a span of 8 bases. Per germline, CDR1 SGHTS and CDR2 YDEGEE. The complete variable domain, with remaining parts taken from reference TRBV5-8 and TRBJ2-1, reads EAGVTQSPTHLIKTRGQQATLRCSPISGHTSVYWYQQALGLGLQFLLWYDEGEERNRGNFPPRFSGRQFPNYSSELNVNALELEDSALYLCASSLEVGYNEQFFGPGTRLTVL.

About this clonotype itself: At one end the junction does not follow the germline gene, possibly because of a read error. The genes are TRBV3-1 and TRBJ2-3, with TRBD2 identical over 8 bases. The CDR3 extends over 15 amino acids. The germline V gene encodes CDR1 LGHDT and CDR2 YNNKEL (reference sequence). The CDR3: CASSQSASGSDGFVF. The CDR3 nucleotides are TGTGCCAGCAGCCAAAGTGCCAGCGGGAGTGACGGTTTCGTATTT.

This clonotype was observed a few times. V usage is TRBV6-4 and J usage is TRBJ2-3; 11 nucleotides align to TRBD1. The V segment lost 2 bases and the J segment 5 bases; nucleotides outside the gene matches: 0. The CDR3 is 14 residues long. Germline CDR1 reads MRHNA; CDR2 reads SNTAGT. The DNA of the CDR3 is TGTGCCAGCAGTGACGGGACAGGGGGAGATACGCAGTATTTT. Translated: CASSDGTGGDTQYF.

This clonotype showed up many times. The chain is built from TRBV4-1 and TRBJ1-1; D gene uncertain. The germline CDR1 and CDR2 sequences are MGHRA and YSYEKL. This CDR3 comprises 13 residues. Trimming stripped 3 bases from V and 1 base from J, with 6 bases between. The CDR3 here is CASSHGGNTEAFF. CDR3 DNA sequence: TGCGCCAGCAGCCACGGCGGGAACACTGAAGCTTTCTTT.

J is TRBJ2-7 and V is TRBV6-5, with D perhaps TRBD1 (6 bases). The V end was cut by 0 bases, the J end by 1 base, with 13 bases between. The CDR3 sequence is 16 residues long. Germline V CDR1 and CDR2: MNHEY, SVGAGI. CDR3 region: CASSYSGGHVSYEQYF. The DNA for the CDR3 is TGTGCCAGCAGTTACTCAGGGGGACACGTATCCTACGAGCAGTACTTC.

This clonotype was seen a few times. J is TRBJ2-2 and V is TRBV11-1, with 8 bases matching TRBD2. This CDR3 is built from 16 residues. V was clipped by 5 bases and J by 0 bases; unmatched bases: 5. Germline lookup yields CDR1 SGHAT and CDR2 FQDESV (reference sequence). DNA of the CDR3: TGTGCCAGCAGCCTTATAGCGGGATCGAACACCGGGGAGCTGTTTTTT. This encodes CASSLIAGSNTGELFF.

This clonotype was observed many times. The chain uses TRBV27 and TRBJ2-7; weak D call: TRBD2 (6 bases). Deletions cut 1 base from V and 4 bases from J, with 8 bases between. CDR1 is MNHEY and CDR2 is SMNVEV in the germline V gene (reference sequence). The CDR3 sequence is 13 residues long. CDR3 loop: CASSLFGGYEQYF. CDR3 sequence (DNA): TGTGCCAGCAGTTTATTTGGGGGGTACGAGCAGTACTTC.

This sequence joins TRBV7-2 and TRBJ2-1; no clear D gene. V was clipped by 5 bases and J by 0 bases, with 17 bases between them. Germline V lookup: CDR1 SGHTA, CDR2 FQGNSA. The CDR3 totals 17 residues. CDR3 loop: CASSTPYPSSSYNEQFF. Here the CDR3 DNA reads TGTGCCAGCAGCACCCCTTATCCGTCCTCCTCCTACAATGAGCAGTTCTTC.

To note about this clonotype: The junction departs from the called germline gene at one end, perhaps through a read error. The V gene is TRBV29-1, the J gene TRBJ2-1, with 7 bases that match TRBD1. This CDR3 is built from 15 residues. Per the germline V gene, CDR1 is SQVTM and CDR2 is ANQGSEA. CDR3 DNA: TGCAGCGTAGAAGGGGGCGAAGGCTCCTACAATGAGCAGTTCTTC. This translates into CSVEGGEGSYNEQFF.

This clonotype was observed a few times. This sequence joins TRBV18 and TRBJ2-7, with D unclear. V was pared by 2 bases and J by 1 base, with 9 bases between. The CDR3 length is 14 residues. CDR1 and CDR2 (germline): KGHSH, LQKENI. The CDR3 DNA follows: TGTGCCAGCTCACCAGACGACGGATCCTACGAGCAGTACTTC. Its translation is CASSPDDGSYEQYF.

In its sample, this clonotype was seen a few times. The J gene is TRBJ2-2, the V gene TRBV4-1; TRBD2 matches at 11 bases. Germline V CDR1 and CDR2: MGHRA, YSYEKL. V was clipped by 0 bases and J by 6 bases; unmatched bases: 3. CDR3 size: 16 residues. The CDR3 region has the DNA TGCGCCAGCAGCCAAGAAGAACTAGCGGGGGCCGGGGAGCTGTTTTTT. Its translation: CASSQEELAGAGELFF.

This clonotype was seen more than once but under ten times. The rearrangement joins TRBV7-9 to TRBJ2-7, with 9 bases fitting TRBD1. V dropped 6 bases and J dropped 3; count of bases not matched to a gene: 12. CDR1 and CDR2 (germline): SEHNR, FQNEAQ (reference sequence). The CDR3 covers 16 residues. This CDR3 is CASSSEGQGWVYEQYF. As DNA, the CDR3 is TGTGCCAGCAGTTCCGAGGGACAGGGATGGGTCTACGAGCAGTACTTC.

The gene calls are TRBV27 and TRBJ1-4; the D gene is possibly TRBD1 (6 bases). V lost 5 bases and J lost 0, with 16 bases in between. The CDR3 covers 17 residues. CDR1 and CDR2 (germline): MNHEY, SMNVEV (reference sequence). The CDR3: CASSPGQPIATNEKLFF. The CDR3 DNA reads TGTGCCAGCAGTCCTGGACAGCCTATTGCAACTAATGAAAAACTGTTTTTT.

This chain joins TRBV7-9 and TRBJ1-6, with a weak D call TRBD1 (5 bases). Germline CDR1 is SEHNR and CDR2 is FQNEAQ (reference sequence). The CDR3 spans 16 residues. Trimming stripped 5 bases from V and 9 bases from J, with 20 bases between. The CDR3 bases are TGTGCCAGCAGCCCCCCGGGCGGGGGGGAAGGTTCACCCCTCCACTTT. This encodes CASSPPGGGEGSPLHF.

A remark on this clonotype: The junction differs from germline at one of its ends, possibly a read error. The chain links TRBV7-6 to TRBJ2-1; D is unresolved. The CDR3 runs to 13 residues. In germline, CDR1 is SGHVS, CDR2 FNYEAQ. CDR3 DNA: TGTGACAGCAGCTTGCTCGCTGGGAATGAGCAGTTCTTC. As protein: CDSSLLAGNEQFF.

The chain recombines TRBV13 with TRBJ2-3, with unresolved D. Per germline, CDR1 PRHDT and CDR2 FYEKMQ (reference sequence). V dropped 2 bases and J dropped 4 bases, with 10 bases sitting between them. The CDR3 loop spans 14 amino acids. CDR3 nucleotides: TGTGCCAGCAGCTTACTGGTGGTCCCAGATACGCAGTATTTT. This sequence encodes CASSLLVVPDTQYF. Filled out from reference TRBV13 and TRBJ2-3, the complete variable domain reads AAGVIQSPRHLIKEKRETATLKCYPIPRHDTVYWYQQGPGQDPQFLISFYEKMQSDKGSIPDRFSAQQFSDYHSELNMSSLELGDSALYFCASSLLVVPDTQYFGPGTRLTVL.

The V gene is TRBV30, the J gene TRBJ1-6; 9 bases are a match to TRBD1. With 6 bases clipped from V and 14 bases from J, the junction kept 8 bases outside the gene matches. The CDR3 covers 12 residues. Germline V gene lookup returns CDR1 GTSNPN and CDR2 SVGIG (reference sequence). The CDR3 reads CACWTGDFTLHF. The CDR3 nucleotides read TGTGCCTGCTGGACAGGGGATTTCACCCTCCACTTT.

This clonotype was detected only a few times. The chain uses TRBV29-1 and TRBJ2-2; D ambiguous. Trimming left V 4 bases short and J 2 bases short, with 8 bases between. The CDR3 loop spans 13 amino acids. Germline CDR1 and CDR2: SQVTM and ANQGSEA. CDR3: CSVGTQNTGELFF. CDR3 DNA: TGCAGCGTTGGCACTCAAAACACCGGGGAGCTGTTTTTT.

The chain uses TRBV11-2 and TRBJ2-3, with TRBD2 as a possible D gene (5 bases). The V gene lost 1 base and the J gene lost 0 bases, with 11 bases spanning the gap. CDR1 and CDR2 (germline): SGHAT, FQNNGV. The CDR3 covers 16 residues. This CDR3 is CASSLGELSSTDTQYF. DNA for the CDR3: TGTGCCAGCAGCTTAGGGGAGCTCTCTAGCACAGATACGCAGTATTTT.

The genes are TRBV4-1 and TRBJ2-3; D is possibly TRBD2 (6 bases). Trimming removed 0 bases from V and 4 bases from J, with 14 bases in between. This CDR3 spans 16 amino acids. The germline gives CDR1 MGHRA, CDR2 YSYEKL. Here the CDR3 reads CASSQDGRGRPDTQYF. The CDR3, as DNA: TGCGCCAGCAGCCAAGACGGGCGGGGCCGCCCAGATACGCAGTATTTT.

V gene TRBV5-6 combines with J gene TRBJ2-3, with D perhaps TRBD1 (6 bases). Germline loops: CDR1 SGHDT, CDR2 YYEEEE. The germline V and J ends were trimmed by 3 bases and 3 bases, with 17 bases remaining between them. CDR3 length equals 16 residues. The CDR3 loop reads CASSWLRPGTTDTQYF. The DNA for the CDR3 is TGTGCCAGCAGCTGGCTCAGGCCGGGGACAACAGATACGCAGTATTTT. Full variable domain (rest looked up from reference TRBV5-6 and TRBJ2-3): DAGVTQSPTHLIKTRGQQVTLRCSPKSGHDTVSWYQQALGQGPQFIFQYYEEEERQRGNFPDRFSGHQFPNYSSELNVNALLLGDSALYLCASSWLRPGTTDTQYFGPGTRLTVL.

This clonotype was counted a few times. The V gene is TRBV20-1, the J gene TRBJ2-3; 7 nucleotides agree with TRBD2. V trimming: 0 bases; J trimming: 7 bases; junction bases outside the gene matches: 13. Germline loops: CDR1 DFQATT, CDR2 SNEGSKA (reference sequence). The CDR3 sequence is 16 residues long. The CDR3 DNA follows: TGCAGTGCTAGAGATCTCATGGGCGGGAGCGAATATACGCAGTATTTT. Translated: CSARDLMGGSEYTQYF.